The 16 T cell receptor beta chains given below trace back to one sample, sequenced in a study of blood T cells in healthy people across ages. The use of a sample-barcoded 5' primer and a J-beta primer mix characterized a second PCR of about 7 to 12 cycles. MiXCR, applied by TCRdb to the 5' RACE reads, yields one record per CDR3 protein. The sample yields about a million distinct CDR3 sequences, roughly 51% seen once. Sequences were obtained from blood. Receptors were obtained from a woman between 55 and 75 years old in good health.

The V and J genes are TRBV20-1 and TRBJ2-3; no clear D. The germline gives CDR1 DFQATT, CDR2 SNEGSKA (reference sequence). The CDR3 is made up of 11 amino acids. V was pared by 5 bases and J by 2 bases, with 5 bases between. The CDR3 spells CSAPHTDTQYF. In nucleotides, the CDR3 is TGCAGTGCTCCGCACACAGATACGCAGTATTTT.

This clonotype was found once. Germline and junction disagree at one end, which may indicate a read error. The rearrangement joins TRBV27 to TRBJ1-6; the D gene is possibly TRBD1 (6 bases). CDR1 and CDR2 (germline): MNHEY, SMNVEV (reference sequence). The CDR3 length is 14 residues. In nucleotides, the CDR3 is TGTGCCAGCAGTTTAGGGGGCCCTAATTCGCCCCTCCACTTT. Encoded protein: CASSLGGPNSPLHF.

The chain uses TRBV7-9 and TRBJ2-7; D possibly corresponds to TRBD1 (6 bases). Germline lookup yields CDR1 SEHNR and CDR2 FQNEAQ (reference sequence). Trimming left V 3 bases short and J 3 bases short, with 15 bases between. CDR3 size: 15 residues. The CDR3 region has the DNA TGTGCCAGCAGCTTCACAGGGTTAGGGGGCTACGAGCAGTACTTC. Its protein is CASSFTGLGGYEQYF.

The chain combines TRBV7-2 with TRBJ2-4; TRBD2 agrees at 9 bases. The better agreement between TRBJ2-5 and the DNA end casts doubt on the J call. This CDR3 contains 15 residues. The germline CDR1 and CDR2 sequences are SGHTA and FQGNSA. CDR3 coding DNA: TGTGCCAGCAGCGAGAAGTCTCTAGCGGGGGAGACCCAGTACTTC. Translated: CASSEKSLAGETQYF.

The rearrangement uses TRBV18 and TRBJ2-6; D ambiguous. Germline CDR1 KGHSH, CDR2 LQKENI. CDR3 length: 14 residues. V was cut by 0 bases and J by 3 bases, with 3 bases left in between. As DNA, the CDR3 is TGTGCCAGCTCACCACCGAATGGGGCCAACGTCCTGACTTTC. Amino acid sequence: CASSPPNGANVLTF.

This clonotype was observed a few times. The CDR3 bases are TGCAGCGTCTCCGGGGAATACAATGAGCAGTTCTTC. Encoded protein: CSVSGEYNEQFF. The chain links TRBV29-1 to TRBJ2-1; a possible D gene is TRBD2 (5 bases). V was pared by 6 bases and J by 4 bases, with 10 bases between. Germline-derived CDR1 and CDR2 are SQVTM and ANQGSEA. The CDR3 length is 12 residues.

The chain links TRBV4-2 to TRBJ2-3; TRBD2 matches 7 bases. Looked up from germline, CDR1 is LGHNA and CDR2 is YNFKEQ. Unmatched junction bases numbered 7, after V lost 0 bases and J lost 4 bases. The CDR3 length is 16 residues. CDR3 region: CASSQERLAGADTQYF. For the CDR3, the DNA is TGTGCCAGCAGCCAAGAGCGACTAGCTGGGGCAGATACGCAGTATTTT.

This chain uses TRBV6-5 with TRBJ2-7, with 7 bases matching TRBD1. Germline values: CDR1 MNHEY, CDR2 SVGAGI. This CDR3 is built from 14 residues. V lost 2 bases and J lost 4; bases outside the gene matches: 5. CDR3 residues: CASSYLTGKYEQYF. The DNA for the CDR3 is TGTGCCAGCAGTTACCTGACAGGGAAATACGAGCAGTACTTC.

The sample holds a few counts of this clonotype. The J gene is TRBJ2-3, the V gene TRBV3-1; perhaps TRBD1 as D (5 bases). Trimming left V 1 base short and J 1 base short, with 9 bases between. The CDR3 is 15 amino acids. The germline CDR1 and CDR2 sequences are LGHDT and YNNKEL (reference sequence). CDR3 sequence: CASSQVPQGTDTQYF. The DNA for the CDR3 is TGTGCCAGCAGCCAAGTCCCACAGGGCACAGATACGCAGTATTTT.

This rearrangement joins TRBV6-2 or TRBV6-3 to TRBJ2-2; a weak D match, TRBD1 (5 bases). The CDR3 is 14 residues long. CDR1 is MNHEY and CDR2 is SVGEGT in the germline V gene. The V end was cut by 7 bases, the J end by 7 bases, with 16 bases between. CDR3 sequence: CASTISSGIGELFF. CDR3 coding DNA: TGTGCCAGCACCATAAGTTCAGGGATCGGGGAGCTGTTTTTT.

Of note for this clonotype: At one boundary the junction diverges from the germline segment, which might be a read error. The chain links TRBV2 to TRBJ2-7, with 9 bases matching TRBD2. The CDR3 length is 15 residues. Per germline, CDR1 SNHLY and CDR2 FYNNEI. The CDR3 spells CASHRGREGSHEQYF. The CDR3 nucleotides are TGTGCCAGCCATAGGGGGCGGGAGGGCTCCCACGAGCAGTACTTC. The complete variable domain, with remaining parts taken from reference TRBV2 and TRBJ2-7, reads EPEVTQTPSHQVTQMGQEVILRCVPISNHLYFYWYRQILGQKVEFLVSFYNNEISEKSEIFDDQFSVERPDGSNFTLKIRSTKLEDSAMYFCASHRGREGSHEQYFGPGTRLTVT.

This clonotype appeared a few times. The rearrangement joins TRBV20-1 to TRBJ2-1; 15 bases align to TRBD2. The CDR3 runs to 15 residues. CDR1 is DFQATT, CDR2 SNEGSKA, per germline (reference sequence). Trimming at V came to 5 bases and at J to 10 bases, leaving 9 bases not matched to a gene. CDR3 nucleotide sequence: TGCAGTGCTCTACTCGGAGGACTAGCGGGAGGGGAGCAGTTCTTC. Translating gives CSALLGGLAGGEQFF.

This clonotype has just a few counts. The rearrangement uses TRBV7-2 and TRBJ2-5; 7 positions agree with TRBD2. J lost 1 base, V lost 6 bases, and 5 bases had no gene match. Germline loops: CDR1 SGHTA, CDR2 FQGNSA. This CDR3 region has 14 residues. This CDR3 is CASSRKRGQETQYF. The DNA of the CDR3 is TGTGCCAGCAGTCGTAAGCGGGGCCAAGAGACCCAGTACTTC.

This clonotype was seen repeatedly, ten times or more. The gene calls are TRBV5-5 and TRBJ2-4, with TRBD2 matching over 8 bases. Germline values: CDR1 SGHKS, CDR2 YYEKEE (reference sequence). The CDR3 sequence is 14 residues long. V lost 4 bases to trimming and J lost 5 bases; unmatched junction nucleotides: 5. CDR3 loop: CASSRFGGENIQYF. CDR3 nucleotide sequence: TGTGCCAGCAGCAGGTTCGGGGGGGAAAACATTCAGTACTTC.

The chain couples TRBV10-3 to TRBJ2-4; a weak D match, TRBD1 (6 bases). The J call may be mistaken, given a closer DNA end match to TRBJ2-7. This CDR3 is built from 16 residues. Germline V gene data show CDR1 as ENHRY and CDR2 as SYGVKD. The DNA of the CDR3 is TGTGCCATCAGTGTGGTCGAGACAGGAATACCCTACGAGCAGTACTTC. The encoded protein is CAISVVETGIPYEQYF.

The chain employs TRBV12-5 and TRBJ2-4; possibly TRBD2 for D (5 bases). The closer fit of TRBJ2-7 to the DNA end suggests the J call may be wrong. CDR1 is LGHNT and CDR2 is FRNRAP in the germline V gene. The CDR3 has 15 residues. The CDR3 region is CASGLGDPRTYEQYF. CDR3 coding DNA: TGTGCTAGTGGCCTCGGGGATCCTAGAACCTACGAGCAGTACTTC.